What follows are 30 T cell receptor beta chains derived from one specimen sequenced in a study of T cell responses to AZD1222 COVID-19 vaccine. Profiling relied on immunoSEQ multiplex PCR, and the TCRdb table lists in-frame clones only, not all of them. The table lists 120,000 or so clones, over 80% of them singletons. Material: peripheral blood, obtained on day 0 of AZD1222 vaccination. The receptors here all came from an adult in good health.

The rearrangement joins TRBV27 to TRBJ2-1; D may be TRBD1 (6 bases). The CDR3 has 16 residues. The V end lost 4 bases, the J end lost 2 bases, and 15 bases lay between the germline ends. Germline V gene sequence: CDR1 MNHEY, CDR2 SMNVEV (reference sequence). CDR3 in amino acids: CASSSPTGYTYNEQFF. In DNA, the CDR3 is TGTGCCAGCAGTTCCCCCACAGGGTACACCTACAATGAGCAGTTCTTC.

The gene calls are TRBV29-1 and TRBJ1-2; D gene ambiguous. CDR3 size: 11 residues. CDR1 and CDR2 from the germline V gene are SQVTM and ANQGSEA. Trimming removed 3 bases at V and 9 bases at J, with 11 bases between. In nucleotides, the CDR3 is TGCAGCGTTGATTACGAGGGTAGCTACACCTTC. Protein sequence: CSVDYEGSYTF.

Turning to this clone: This same CDR3 is encoded by further DNA sequences in the sample. This chain links TRBV28 with TRBJ2-7, with 10 bases fitting TRBD2. The CDR3 extends over 16 amino acids. The V gene's germline CDR1 is MDHEN and CDR2 SYDVKM. J lost 0 bases, V lost 6 bases, and 8 bases had no gene match. This chain's CDR3 is CASRITSGVSSYEQYF. CDR3 bases: TGTGCCAGCAGAATTACTAGCGGGGTGAGCTCCTACGAGCAGTACTTC.

The rearrangement links TRBV7-2 to TRBJ2-7; D call uncertain. This CDR3 is 12 amino acids long. Trimming cost V 5 bases and J 3 bases, with 8 bases left between them. Germline-derived CDR1 and CDR2 are SGHTA and FQGNSA. CDR3 DNA sequence: TGTGCCAGCAGCCCATCACTCTACGAGCAGTACTTC. Encoded protein: CASSPSLYEQYF.

This clone appeared a single time. This sequence joins TRBV9 and TRBJ1-2, with no clear D. Trimming removed 3 bases from V and 8 bases from J, with 8 bases in between. This CDR3 is 11 amino acids long. Germline CDR1 is SGDLS and CDR2 is YYNGEE. The DNA for the CDR3 is TGTGCCAGCAGCGGCGCCCACGGCTACACCTTC. This sequence encodes CASSGAHGYTF.

This clone showed up just a few times. The rearrangement joins TRBV5-4 to TRBJ2-1; 16 nucleotides align to TRBD2. In germline, CDR1 is SGHNT, CDR2 YYREEE (reference sequence). V gave up 4 bases and J gave up 7 bases; unmatched junction bases: 2. The CDR3 is 15 residues long. The CDR3 region is CASSAGLAGGNEQFF. The CDR3, as DNA: TGTGCCAGCAGCGCGGGACTAGCGGGAGGGAATGAGCAGTTCTTC.

The chain has TRBV5-1 and TRBJ2-1; no clear D. Per the germline V gene, CDR1 is SGHRS and CDR2 is YFSETQ. CDR3 length: 12 amino acids. Trimming stripped 4 bases from V and 9 bases from J, with 11 bases between. The CDR3 nucleotides are TGCGCCAGCAGCGGGTCAGCGCGTGAGCAGTTCTTC. Protein product: CASSGSAREQFF.

The chain has TRBV4-1 and TRBJ2-1; 9 bases line up with TRBD1. The germline gives CDR1 MGHRA, CDR2 YSYEKL. V lost 1 base, J lost 8 bases, and 6 bases stayed unmatched. The CDR3 has 15 residues. The CDR3 region is CASSQAGQGIDEQFF. The CDR3 nucleotides are TGCGCCAGCAGCCAAGCGGGACAGGGTATTGATGAGCAGTTCTTC.

This rearrangement joins TRBV28 to TRBJ2-1; 11 bases map to TRBD2. Germline V lookup: CDR1 MDHEN, CDR2 SYDVKM. The CDR3 covers 20 residues. After removal of 4 bases from V and 2 bases from J, the junction contained 16 bases not matched to a gene. In DNA, the CDR3 is TGTGCCAGCAGTTCTCCTGGGAAACTAGCGGGAGTGGGGACCTACAATGAGCAGTTCTTC. It codes for CASSSPGKLAGVGTYNEQFF.

V and J are TRBV11-2 and TRBJ2-5, with 8 bases lining up with TRBD2. The V segment lost 5 bases and the J segment 1 base; nucleotides outside the gene matches: 6. CDR3 length: 15 residues. Germline V lookup: CDR1 SGHAT, CDR2 FQNNGV. CDR3: CASSGAGVPQETQYF. The DNA of the CDR3 is TGTGCCAGCAGCGGAGCGGGAGTACCCCAAGAGACCCAGTACTTC. The entire variable domain, with the rest obtained from reference TRBV11-2 and TRBJ2-5, is as follows: EAGVAQSPRYKIIEKRQSVAFWCNPISGHATLYWYQQILGQGPKLLIQFQNNGVVDDSQLPKDRFSAERLKGVDSTLKIQPAKLEDSAVYLCASSGAGVPQETQYFGPGTRLLVL.

The rearrangement joins TRBV11-2 to TRBJ2-7; TRBD1 matches at 7 bases. The germline CDR1 and CDR2 sequences are SGHAT and FQNNGV. J gave up 0 bases and V 0 bases, and 8 bases lay outside the gene matches. The CDR3 is made up of 17 amino acids. The CDR3 DNA follows: TGTGCCAGCAGCTTAGACCACAGGGGCCTCGGCTCCTACGAGCAGTACTTC. It encodes CASSLDHRGLGSYEQYF.

DNA of the CDR3: TGTGCCAGCAGCTTAGCCTTAGCGGGAGACTTCTACAATGAGCAGTTCTTC. Its translation is CASSLALAGDFYNEQFF. The chain links TRBV7-9 to TRBJ2-1; the match to TRBD2 covers 9 bases. Germline trimming cut 0 bases from V and 3 bases from J; bases unmatched to any gene: 6. This CDR3 is 17 amino acids long. CDR1 and CDR2 from the germline V gene are SEHNR and FQNEAQ (reference sequence).

The sample holds one count of this clone. The gene calls are TRBV5-1 and TRBJ1-2; 8 nucleotides match TRBD1. Trimming took 0 bases from V and 4 from J; bases not matched to a gene: 5. This CDR3 comprises 15 residues. CDR1 SGHRS and CDR2 YFSETQ come from the germline V gene. This chain's CDR3 is CASSLGTGISYGYTF. The CDR3 region has the DNA TGCGCCAGCAGCTTGGGGACAGGGATAAGCTATGGCTACACCTTC.

This rearrangement joins TRBV7-2 to TRBJ1-2, with 8 bases fitting TRBD1. The CDR3 sequence is 15 residues long. Germline CDR1 reads SGHTA; CDR2 reads FQGNSA. Trimming took 5 bases from V and 5 from J; bases not matched to a gene: 10. Written as DNA, the CDR3 is TGTGCCAGCAGCGCGACGCGCGGGACAGGATATGGCTACACCTTC. The encoded protein is CASSATRGTGYGYTF.

The chain has TRBV4-3 and TRBJ1-4, with 9 bases fitting TRBD1. Per germline, CDR1 LGHNA and CDR2 YSLEER. Trimming took 0 bases from V and 5 from J; bases not matched to a gene: 4. CDR3 length: 16 amino acids. The CDR3 nucleotides read TGCGCCAGCAGCCAAGAATTGACAGGGGGAAATGAAAAACTGTTTTTT. Translation gives CASSQELTGGNEKLFF.

The CDR3 sequence: CASSYSGTGTYEQYF. CDR3 bases: TGTGCCAGCAGTTACTCAGGGACAGGGACCTACGAGCAGTACTTC. The rearrangement joins TRBV6-5 to TRBJ2-7; 9 bases fit TRBD1. The length of the CDR3 is 15 residues. CDR1 is MNHEY, CDR2 SVGAGI, per germline. J lost 2 bases, V lost 0 bases, and 2 bases had no gene match.

This chain joins TRBV19 and TRBJ2-3; 9 bases fit TRBD2. CDR3 length: 15 amino acids. V trimming: 6 bases; J trimming: 4 bases; junction bases outside the gene matches: 8. Germline CDR1 reads LNHDA; CDR2 reads SQIVND (reference sequence). This CDR3 is CASRLAGLIADTQYF. CDR3 coding DNA: TGTGCCAGTAGGCTAGCGGGATTAATAGCAGATACGCAGTATTTT.

This clone has a single count. The rearrangement uses TRBV30 and TRBJ1-6; tentative D call: TRBD1 (5 bases). Germline assignment: CDR1 GTSNPN and CDR2 SVGIG (reference sequence). The CDR3 spans 13 residues. V lost 6 bases to trimming and J lost 1 base, with 7 bases between them. CDR3 coding DNA: TGTGCCTGTCAGGGTTCCTATAATTCACCCCTCCACTTT. It codes for CACQGSYNSPLHF.

J is TRBJ1-6 and V is TRBV9; TRBD1 agrees at 7 bases. The CDR3 spans 14 residues. Germline CDR1 is SGDLS and CDR2 is YYNGEE. Losses at the gene ends were 4 bases for V and 7 bases for J; bases not matched to a gene: 5. CDR3 region: CASSPRDSNSPLHF. CDR3 coding DNA: TGTGCCAGCAGCCCTCGGGACAGCAATTCACCCCTCCACTTT.

V gene TRBV6-1 combines with J gene TRBJ2-7, with D perhaps TRBD1 or TRBD2 (6 bases each). The germline V gene has CDR1 MNHNS and CDR2 SASEGT. This CDR3 is built from 16 residues. Trimming cost V 3 bases and J 3 bases, with 18 bases left between them. The CDR3 sequence is CASSDARGGTVYEQYF. In DNA form, the CDR3 reads TGTGCCAGCAGTGATGCTCGAGGGGGGACTGTCTACGAGCAGTACTTC.

Here the CDR3 DNA reads TGCGCCAGCAGCCAAGTAGGGAGGGTAGCGGGATACAATGAGCAGTTCTTC. The encoded protein is CASSQVGRVAGYNEQFF. The J gene is TRBJ2-1, the V gene TRBV4-1; 8 positions agree with TRBD2. After removal of 1 base from V and 4 bases from J, the junction contained 9 bases not matched to a gene. Germline CDR1 MGHRA, CDR2 YSYEKL. This CDR3 has 17 amino acids.

The chain couples TRBV7-8 to TRBJ1-6; D remains ambiguous. The V gene lost 4 bases and the J gene lost 0 bases, with 13 bases spanning the gap. Per germline, CDR1 SGHVS and CDR2 FQNEAQ. The CDR3 is 17 residues long. The DNA of the CDR3 is TGTGCCAGCAGCTGGGGATTGGGGAGCTCCTATAATTCACCCCTCCACTTT. This translates into CASSWGLGSSYNSPLHF.

CDR3 residues: CASGTGSNTEAFF. DNA for the CDR3: TGTGCCAGCGGGACCGGGAGCAACACTGAAGCTTTCTTT. V and J are TRBV9 and TRBJ1-1, with TRBD1 as a possible D gene (5 bases). CDR1 and CDR2 from the germline V gene are SGDLS and YYNGEE. This CDR3 is built from 13 residues. The V and J ends lost 7 bases and 2 bases respectively, with 12 bases between them.

The rearrangement uses TRBV2 and TRBJ1-2; the match to TRBD1 covers 8 bases. CDR1 and CDR2 (germline): SNHLY, FYNNEI. Germline trimming cut 6 bases from V and 6 bases from J; bases unmatched to any gene: 6. This CDR3 has 13 amino acids. The CDR3 nucleotides are TGTGCCAGCAGCCGGGACAGGTTCGATGGCTACACCTTC. Its translation: CASSRDRFDGYTF.

V and J are TRBV4-1 and TRBJ2-5, with 7 nucleotides matching TRBD1. Germline V CDR1 and CDR2: MGHRA, YSYEKL. V lost 2 bases, J lost 6 bases, and 6 bases stayed unmatched. CDR3 length: 14 amino acids. CDR3 sequence reads: CASSQSDRTQTQYF. CDR3 sequence (DNA): TGCGCCAGCAGCCAATCGGACAGGACCCAGACCCAGTACTTC.

This rearrangement joins TRBV4-1 to TRBJ1-1; no clear D gene. Germline loops: CDR1 MGHRA, CDR2 YSYEKL. This CDR3 comprises 14 residues. V was trimmed by 1 base and J by 5 bases, leaving 11 bases between them. The CDR3 coding sequence is TGCGCCAGCAGCCAAGTCGGACGCGGGACTGAAGCTTTCTTT. Protein sequence: CASSQVGRGTEAFF.

The genes are TRBV6-5 and TRBJ2-1, with TRBD1 matching 7 bases. The trim removed 4 bases at V and 9 bases at J, leaving 6 bases unmatched. The CDR3 runs to 13 residues. Germline CDR1 MNHEY, CDR2 SVGAGI. The CDR3 DNA follows: TGTGCCAGCAGTTTCTACAGGGGCTCTGAGCAGTTCTTC. Its translation is CASSFYRGSEQFF.

The sample holds a few counts of this clone. DNA of the CDR3: TGTGCCAGCAGCCAGAAACAGGGGGAGAACACTGAAGCTTTCTTT. As protein: CASSQKQGENTEAFF. The chain joins TRBV4-2 to TRBJ1-1, with 8 bases identical to TRBD1. CDR1 LGHNA and CDR2 YNFKEQ come from the germline V gene. This CDR3 contains 15 residues. Trimming removed 3 bases from V and 1 base from J; junction bases left unmatched: 4.

The chain joins TRBV7-9 to TRBJ2-2; D is uncertain. Trimming cost V 5 bases and J 1 base, with 8 bases left between them. The CDR3 extends over 14 amino acids. Per germline, CDR1 SEHNR and CDR2 FQNEAQ (reference sequence). The CDR3, as DNA: TGTGCCAGCAGCCTGGCGGAGAACACCGGGGAGCTGTTTTTT. Its translation: CASSLAENTGELFF.

The rearrangement uses TRBV5-6 and TRBJ1-1, with no clear D. Trimming took 5 bases from V and 2 from J, leaving 13 bases between them. Germline V gene sequence: CDR1 SGHDT, CDR2 YYEEEE. The CDR3 has 14 amino acids. CDR3 in amino acids: CASRTRAGNTEAFF. The CDR3 nucleotides read TGTGCCAGCAGAACCCGGGCGGGAAACACTGAAGCTTTCTTT.